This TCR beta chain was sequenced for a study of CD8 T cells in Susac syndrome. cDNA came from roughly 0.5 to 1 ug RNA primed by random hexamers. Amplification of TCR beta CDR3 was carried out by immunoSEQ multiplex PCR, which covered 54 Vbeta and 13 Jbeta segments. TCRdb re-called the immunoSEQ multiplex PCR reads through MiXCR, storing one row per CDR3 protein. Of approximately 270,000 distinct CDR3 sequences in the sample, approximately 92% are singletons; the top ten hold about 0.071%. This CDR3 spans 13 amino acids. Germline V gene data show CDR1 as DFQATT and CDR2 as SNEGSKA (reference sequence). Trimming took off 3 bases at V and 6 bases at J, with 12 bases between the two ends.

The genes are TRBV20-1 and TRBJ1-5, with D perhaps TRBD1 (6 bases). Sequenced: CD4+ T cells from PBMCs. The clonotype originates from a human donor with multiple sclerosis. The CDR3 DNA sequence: TGCAGTGCTAGGGCTAGGGGGATTCAGCCCCAGCATTTT. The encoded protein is CSARARGIQPQHF.